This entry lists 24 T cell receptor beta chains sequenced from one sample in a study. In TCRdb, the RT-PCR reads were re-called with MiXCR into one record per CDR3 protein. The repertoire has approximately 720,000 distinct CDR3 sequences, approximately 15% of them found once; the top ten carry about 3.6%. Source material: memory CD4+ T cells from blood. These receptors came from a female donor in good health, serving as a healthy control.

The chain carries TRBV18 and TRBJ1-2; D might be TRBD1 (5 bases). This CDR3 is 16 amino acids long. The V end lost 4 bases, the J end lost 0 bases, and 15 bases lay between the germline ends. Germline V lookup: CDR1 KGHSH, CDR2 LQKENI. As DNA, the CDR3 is TGTGCCAGCTCACTTACCCGGGACCGACCTAACTATGGCTACACCTTC. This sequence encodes CASSLTRDRPNYGYTF.

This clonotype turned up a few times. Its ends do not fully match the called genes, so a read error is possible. This CDR3 reads CSPRDNMNTEAFF. The CDR3 nucleotides read TGCAGTCCTAGGGACAACATGAACACTGAAGCTTTCTTT. The chain is built from TRBV20-1 and TRBJ1-1; a weak D match, TRBD1 (6 bases). Germline loops: CDR1 DFQATT, CDR2 SNEGSKA (reference sequence). This CDR3 contains 13 residues.

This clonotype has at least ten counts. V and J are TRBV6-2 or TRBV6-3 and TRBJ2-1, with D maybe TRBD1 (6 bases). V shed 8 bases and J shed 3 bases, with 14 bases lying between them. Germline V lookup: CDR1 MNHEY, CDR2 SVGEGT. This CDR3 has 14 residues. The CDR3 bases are TGTGCCAGCCGTGCTGGACAGATCTACAATGAGCAGTTCTTC. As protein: CASRAGQIYNEQFF.

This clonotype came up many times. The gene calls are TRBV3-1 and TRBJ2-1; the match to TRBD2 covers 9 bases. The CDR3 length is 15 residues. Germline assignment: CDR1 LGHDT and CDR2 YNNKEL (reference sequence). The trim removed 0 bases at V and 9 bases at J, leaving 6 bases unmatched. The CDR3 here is CASSQDPSGVREQFF. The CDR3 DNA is TGTGCCAGCAGCCAAGACCCTAGCGGGGTTCGTGAGCAGTTCTTC.

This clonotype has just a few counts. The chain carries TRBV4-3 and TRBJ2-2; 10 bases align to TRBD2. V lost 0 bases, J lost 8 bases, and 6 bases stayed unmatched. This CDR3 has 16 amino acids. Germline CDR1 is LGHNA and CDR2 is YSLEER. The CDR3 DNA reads TGCGCCAGCAGCCAAGATCCTGGGACTAGCGTGGGGGAGCTGTTTTTT. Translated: CASSQDPGTSVGELFF.

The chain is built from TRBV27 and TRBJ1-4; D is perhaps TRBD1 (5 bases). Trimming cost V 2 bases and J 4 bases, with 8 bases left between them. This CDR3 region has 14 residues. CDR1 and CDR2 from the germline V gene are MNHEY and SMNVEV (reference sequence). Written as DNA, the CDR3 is TGTGCCAGCAGTTTAGGGGCTATTAATGAAAAACTGTTTTTT. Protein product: CASSLGAINEKLFF.

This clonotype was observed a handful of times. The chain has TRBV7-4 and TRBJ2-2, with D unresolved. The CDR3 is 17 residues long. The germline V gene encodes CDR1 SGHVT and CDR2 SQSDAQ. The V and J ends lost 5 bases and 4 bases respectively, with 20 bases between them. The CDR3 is CASSPSATSGGTGELFF. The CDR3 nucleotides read TGTGCCAGCAGCCCAAGCGCCACATCGGGCGGCACCGGGGAGCTGTTTTTT.

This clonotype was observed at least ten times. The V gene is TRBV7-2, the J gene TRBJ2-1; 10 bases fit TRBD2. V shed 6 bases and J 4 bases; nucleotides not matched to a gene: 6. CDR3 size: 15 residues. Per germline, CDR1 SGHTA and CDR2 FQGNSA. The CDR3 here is CASRNSGRSYNEQFF. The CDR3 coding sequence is TGTGCCAGCAGAAATAGCGGGAGGTCATACAATGAGCAGTTCTTC.

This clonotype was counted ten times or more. The chain's CDR3 is CASSWGDTQYF. Written as DNA, the CDR3 is TGTGCCAGCAGTTGGGGAGATACGCAGTATTTT. The genes are TRBV6-2 or TRBV6-3 and TRBJ2-3; D is undetermined. CDR3 size: 11 residues. V lost 4 bases and J lost 5, with 4 bases in between. Germline V gene sequence: CDR1 MNHEY, CDR2 SVGEGT.

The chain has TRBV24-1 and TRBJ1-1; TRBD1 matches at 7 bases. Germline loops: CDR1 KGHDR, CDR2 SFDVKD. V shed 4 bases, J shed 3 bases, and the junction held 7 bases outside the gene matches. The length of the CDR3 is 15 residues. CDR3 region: CATSDSRTGDTEAFF. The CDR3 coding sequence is TGTGCCACCAGTGACTCACGGACAGGAGACACTGAAGCTTTCTTT.

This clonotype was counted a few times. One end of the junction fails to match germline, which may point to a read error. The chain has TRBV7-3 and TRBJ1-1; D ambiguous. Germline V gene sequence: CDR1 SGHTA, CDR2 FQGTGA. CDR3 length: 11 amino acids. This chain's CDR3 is CASSVTGTAFF. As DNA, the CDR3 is TGTGCCAGCAGCGTAACGGGCACGGCTTTCTTT.

CDR3: CSVETRTLGTQYF. DNA of the CDR3: TGCAGCGTTGAGACCCGGACGCTCGGTACGCAGTATTTT. The chain employs TRBV29-1 and TRBJ2-3; D gene ambiguous. This CDR3 region has 13 residues. V was cut by 3 bases and J by 8 bases, with 15 bases left in between. The V gene's germline CDR1 is SQVTM and CDR2 ANQGSEA.

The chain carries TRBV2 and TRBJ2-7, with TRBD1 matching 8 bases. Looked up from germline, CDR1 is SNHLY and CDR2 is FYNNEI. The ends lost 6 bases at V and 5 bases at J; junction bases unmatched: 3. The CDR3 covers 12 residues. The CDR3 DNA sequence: TGTGCCAGCAGATTACAGGGGGACGAGCAGTACTTC. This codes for CASRLQGDEQYF.

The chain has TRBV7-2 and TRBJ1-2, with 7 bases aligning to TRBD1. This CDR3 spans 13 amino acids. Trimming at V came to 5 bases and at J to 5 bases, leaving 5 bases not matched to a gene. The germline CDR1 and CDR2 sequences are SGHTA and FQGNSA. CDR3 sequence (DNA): TGTGCCAGCAGCCCCGGACAGGCATATGGCTACACCTTC. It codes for CASSPGQAYGYTF. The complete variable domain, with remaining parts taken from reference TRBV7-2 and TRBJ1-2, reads GAGVSQSPSNKVTEKGKDVELRCDPISGHTALYWYRQSLGQGLEFLIYFQGNSAPDKSGLPSDRFSAERTGGSVSTLTIQRTQQEDSAVYLCASSPGQAYGYTFGSGTRLTVV.

CDR3 DNA: TGCAGTGCCATTCGGGACGTAAATTCACCCCTCCACTTT. Protein sequence: CSAIRDVNSPLHF. J is TRBJ1-6 and V is TRBV20-1; D is possibly TRBD1 (5 bases). The CDR3 sequence is 13 residues long. Per the germline V gene, CDR1 is DFQATT and CDR2 is SNEGSKA (reference sequence). Trimming left V 6 bases short and J 7 bases short, with 13 bases between.

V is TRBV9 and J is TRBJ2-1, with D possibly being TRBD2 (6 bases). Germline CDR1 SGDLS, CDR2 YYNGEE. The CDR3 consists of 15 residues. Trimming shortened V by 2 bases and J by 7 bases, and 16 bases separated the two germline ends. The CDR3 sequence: CASSVREASRNEQFF. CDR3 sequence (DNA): TGTGCCAGCAGCGTTAGGGAGGCGTCGAGGAATGAGCAGTTCTTC.

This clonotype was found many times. This chain's CDR3 is CAGSAGGRTDTQYF. The DNA for the CDR3 is TGTGCCGGTAGCGCGGGCGGGAGAACAGATACGCAGTATTTT. J is TRBJ2-3 and V is TRBV7-2; 7 bases fit TRBD2. CDR3 length: 14 residues. The V and J ends lost 11 bases and 3 bases, in that order; junction bases with no gene match: 11. From germline, CDR1 is SGHTA and CDR2 FQGNSA.

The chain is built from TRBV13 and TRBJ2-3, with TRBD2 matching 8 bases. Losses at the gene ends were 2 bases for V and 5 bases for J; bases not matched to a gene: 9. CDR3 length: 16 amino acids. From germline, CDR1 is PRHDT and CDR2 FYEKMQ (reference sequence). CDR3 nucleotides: TGTGCCAGCAGCTTAAGGTCCGGGGGGGCCGGAGATACGCAGTATTTT. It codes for CASSLRSGGAGDTQYF.

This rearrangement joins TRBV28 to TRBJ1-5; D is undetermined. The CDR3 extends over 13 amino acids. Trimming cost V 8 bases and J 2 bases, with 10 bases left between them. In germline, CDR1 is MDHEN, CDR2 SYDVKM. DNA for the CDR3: TGTGCCAGCGGACTGCAACGCAATCAGCCCCAGCATTTT. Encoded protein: CASGLQRNQPQHF.

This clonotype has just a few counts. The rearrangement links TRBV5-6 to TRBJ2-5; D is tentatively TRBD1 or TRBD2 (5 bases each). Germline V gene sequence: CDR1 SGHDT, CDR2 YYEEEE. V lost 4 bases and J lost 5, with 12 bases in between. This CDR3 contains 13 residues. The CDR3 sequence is CASSTWGLETQYF. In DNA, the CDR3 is TGTGCCAGCAGCACTTGGGGGTTGGAGACCCAGTACTTC.

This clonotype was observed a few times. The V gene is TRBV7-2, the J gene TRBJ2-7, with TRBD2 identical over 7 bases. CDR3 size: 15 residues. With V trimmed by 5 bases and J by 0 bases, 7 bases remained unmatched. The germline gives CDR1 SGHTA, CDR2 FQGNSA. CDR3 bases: TGTGCCAGCAGCCAAGGTGGACTAGTCTCCTACGAGCAGTACTTC. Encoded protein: CASSQGGLVSYEQYF. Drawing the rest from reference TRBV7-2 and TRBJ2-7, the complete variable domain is GAGVSQSPSNKVTEKGKDVELRCDPISGHTALYWYRQSLGQGLEFLIYFQGNSAPDKSGLPSDRFSAERTGGSVSTLTIQRTQQEDSAVYLCASSQGGLVSYEQYFGPGTRLTVT.

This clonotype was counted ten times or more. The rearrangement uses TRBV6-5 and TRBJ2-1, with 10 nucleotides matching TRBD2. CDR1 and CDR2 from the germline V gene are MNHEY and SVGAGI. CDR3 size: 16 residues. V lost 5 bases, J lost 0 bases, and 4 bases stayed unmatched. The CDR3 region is CASSRAGGFSYNEQFF. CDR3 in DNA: TGTGCCAGCAGTCGAGCGGGAGGGTTCTCCTACAATGAGCAGTTCTTC.

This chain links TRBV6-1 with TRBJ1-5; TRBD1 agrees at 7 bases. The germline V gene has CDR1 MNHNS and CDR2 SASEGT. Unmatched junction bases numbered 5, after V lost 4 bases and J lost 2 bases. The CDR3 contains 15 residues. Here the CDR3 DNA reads TGTGCCAGCAGTGCTGGACAGGATGGCAATCAGCCCCAGCATTTT. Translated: CASSAGQDGNQPQHF.

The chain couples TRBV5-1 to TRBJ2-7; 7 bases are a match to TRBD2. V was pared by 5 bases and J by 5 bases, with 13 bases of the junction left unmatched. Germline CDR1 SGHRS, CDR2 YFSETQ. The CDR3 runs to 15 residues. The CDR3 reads CASSPGGVGVNEQYF. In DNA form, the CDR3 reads TGCGCCAGCAGTCCGGGGGGAGTGGGGGTAAACGAGCAGTACTTC.